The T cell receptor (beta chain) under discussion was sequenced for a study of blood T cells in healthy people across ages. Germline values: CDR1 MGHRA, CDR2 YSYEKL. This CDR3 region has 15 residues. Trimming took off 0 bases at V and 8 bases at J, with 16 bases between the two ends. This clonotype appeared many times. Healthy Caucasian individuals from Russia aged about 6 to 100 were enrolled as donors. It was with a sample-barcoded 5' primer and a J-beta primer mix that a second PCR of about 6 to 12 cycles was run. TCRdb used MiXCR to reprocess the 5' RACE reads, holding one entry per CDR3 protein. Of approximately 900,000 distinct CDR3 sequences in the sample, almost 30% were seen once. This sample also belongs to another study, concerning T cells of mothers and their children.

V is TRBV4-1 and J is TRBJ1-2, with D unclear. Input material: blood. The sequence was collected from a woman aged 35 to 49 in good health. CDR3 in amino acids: CASSQDGTVGRGYTF. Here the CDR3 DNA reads TGCGCCAGCAGCCAAGATGGAACAGTGGGCAGGGGCTACACCTTC.